The T cell receptor beta chain under discussion was sequenced for a study of cytomegalovirus exposure and HLA in healthy donors. The study, taken as a whole, reports: Several top significant clusters appeared, in a later analysis, to be linked to common viral pathogens. It was only CMV serostatus that was available as immune exposure information.

Comments on this clone: The antigen remains undetermined.

J lost 6 bases, V lost 1 base, and 7 bases had no gene match. This CDR3 has 16 residues. The germline gives CDR1 SNHLY, CDR2 FYNNEI. Donors sampled were nominally healthy, though unrecorded immune exposures were likely. The PCR contained 60 Vbeta and 13 Jbeta primers. Method: immunoSEQ multiplex PCR; TCRdb's copy keeps in-frame clones and lacks some. Among around 120,000 clones listed, roughly four fifths were seen once. The sequencing input was PBMCs. This TCR was recovered from a woman aged 40 to 49 in good health and CMV-seronegative. The gene calls are TRBV2 and TRBJ2-3, with 10 bases matching TRBD2. CDR3 sequence: CASSEELAGDSDTQYF. The CDR3 nucleotides read TGTGCCAGCAGTGAAGAGCTAGCGGGAGATTCTGATACGCAGTATTTT.